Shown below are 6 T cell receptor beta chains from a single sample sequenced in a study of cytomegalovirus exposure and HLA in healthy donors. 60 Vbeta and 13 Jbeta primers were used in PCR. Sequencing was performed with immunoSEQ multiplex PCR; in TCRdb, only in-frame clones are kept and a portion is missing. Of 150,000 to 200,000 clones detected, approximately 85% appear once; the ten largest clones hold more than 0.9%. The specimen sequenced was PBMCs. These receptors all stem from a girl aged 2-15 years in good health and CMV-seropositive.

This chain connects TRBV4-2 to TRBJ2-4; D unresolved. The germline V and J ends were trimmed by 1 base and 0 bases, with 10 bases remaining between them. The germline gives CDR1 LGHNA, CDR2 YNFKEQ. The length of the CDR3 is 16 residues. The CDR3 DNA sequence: TGTGCCAGCAGCCAAGTTACTAACTTAGCCAAAAACATTCAGTACTTC. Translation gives CASSQVTNLAKNIQYF.

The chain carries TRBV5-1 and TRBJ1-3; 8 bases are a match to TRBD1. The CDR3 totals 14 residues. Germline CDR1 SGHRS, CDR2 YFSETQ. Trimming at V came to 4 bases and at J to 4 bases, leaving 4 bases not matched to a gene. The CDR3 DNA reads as TGCGCCAGCAGCCAGGGGGCGCAAGGAAACACCATATATTTT. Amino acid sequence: CASSQGAQGNTIYF.

CDR3 nucleotide sequence: TGCAGCGTAGAGGACGGAGGCGATACGCAGTATTTT. It is translated as CSVEDGGDTQYF. The V gene is TRBV29-1, the J gene TRBJ2-3; maybe TRBD2 (5 bases). There are 12 residues in the CDR3. V was shortened by 6 bases and J by 6 bases, with 13 bases between the two germline ends. Germline lookup yields CDR1 SQVTM and CDR2 ANQGSEA.

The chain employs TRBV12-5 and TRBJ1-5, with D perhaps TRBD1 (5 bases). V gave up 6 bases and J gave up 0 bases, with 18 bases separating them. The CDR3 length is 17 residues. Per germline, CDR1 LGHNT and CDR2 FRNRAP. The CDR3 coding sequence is TGTGCTAGTGGACCCCGGACCGGGACTGATAGCAATCAGCCCCAGCATTTT. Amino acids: CASGPRTGTDSNQPQHF.

CDR3 protein: CASSLVNPRSAYGYTF. The CDR3 nucleotides read TGCGCCAGCAGCTTGGTGAATCCCAGGTCCGCCTATGGCTACACCTTC. The chain recombines TRBV5-1 with TRBJ1-2; D is unresolved. This CDR3 is 16 amino acids long. V lost 0 bases and J lost 4, with 16 bases in between. Germline V CDR1 and CDR2: SGHRS, YFSETQ.

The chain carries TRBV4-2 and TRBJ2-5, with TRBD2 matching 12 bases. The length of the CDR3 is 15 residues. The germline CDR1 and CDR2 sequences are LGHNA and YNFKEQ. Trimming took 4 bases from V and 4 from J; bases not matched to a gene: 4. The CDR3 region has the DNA TGTGCCAGCAGCCCGACTAGCGGGAGCGGAGAGACCCAGTACTTC. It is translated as CASSPTSGSGETQYF.